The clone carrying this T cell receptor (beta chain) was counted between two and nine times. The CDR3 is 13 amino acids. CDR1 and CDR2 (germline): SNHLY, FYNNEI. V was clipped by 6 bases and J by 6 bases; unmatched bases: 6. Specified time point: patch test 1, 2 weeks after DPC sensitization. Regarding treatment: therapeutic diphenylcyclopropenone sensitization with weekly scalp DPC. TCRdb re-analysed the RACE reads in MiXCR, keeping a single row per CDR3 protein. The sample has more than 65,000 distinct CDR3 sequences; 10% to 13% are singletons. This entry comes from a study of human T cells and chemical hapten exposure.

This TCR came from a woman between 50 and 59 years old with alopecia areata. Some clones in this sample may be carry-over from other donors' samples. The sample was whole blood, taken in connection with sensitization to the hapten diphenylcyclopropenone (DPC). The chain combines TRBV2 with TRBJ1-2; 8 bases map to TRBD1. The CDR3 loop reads CASRAGQVDGYTF. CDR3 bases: TGTGCCAGCAGAGCGGGACAGGTGGATGGCTACACCTTC.